These 27 T cell receptor beta chains were sequenced from one sample in a study of quantifying T cell responses using KT2 cells. Study context: cDNA was made from DNase-treated RNA using alpha and beta constant primers.

The cDNA 3' end received a ligated oligonucleotide with a UMI. The first PCR ran about 4 cycles with an equimolar RC1.1 and RC1.2 beta primer mix. TCRdb recomputed calls from the UMI-ligation and nested PCR reads with MiXCR, one row per CDR3 protein. This table has 40,000 to 55,000 distinct CDR3 sequences, around a tenth appearing once. Sequenced material: PBMCs spiked with cells of the T cell clone KT2. Source of these receptors: a human donor.

This chain links TRBV29-1 with TRBJ1-2, with TRBD1 identical over 8 bases. With 4 bases clipped from V and 7 bases from J, the junction kept 5 bases outside the gene matches. CDR3 length: 12 amino acids. Per germline, CDR1 SQVTM and CDR2 ANQGSEA. As DNA, the CDR3 is TGCAGCGTTGCCCGACAGGGGAGTGGCTACACCTTC. As protein: CSVARQGSGYTF.

The genes are TRBV14 and TRBJ2-3; 7 bases line up with TRBD2. V dropped 4 bases and J dropped 2; count of bases not matched to a gene: 9. The CDR3 covers 16 residues. Germline V gene lookup returns CDR1 SGHDN and CDR2 FVKESK. The CDR3 loop reads CASSPRRAGATDTQYF. CDR3 DNA sequence: TGTGCCAGCAGCCCGCGGCGGGCGGGAGCCACAGATACGCAGTATTTT.

V gene TRBV7-3 combines with J gene TRBJ1-2; maybe TRBD1 (6 bases). Trimming left V 5 bases short and J 4 bases short, with 14 bases between. The germline gives CDR1 SGHTA, CDR2 FQGTGA. The CDR3 contains 14 residues. The CDR3 reads CASSLYPGAYGYTF. CDR3 in DNA: TGTGCCAGCAGCCTCTACCCAGGGGCCTATGGCTACACCTTC.

This clonotype has a count of ten or more. This rearrangement joins TRBV12-3 or TRBV12-4 to TRBJ2-1; 11 bases fit TRBD2. J gave up 8 bases and V 5 bases, and 11 bases lay outside the gene matches. This CDR3 is 16 amino acids long. This chain's CDR3 is CASSPVAGGPGDEQFF. CDR3 coding DNA: TGTGCCAGCAGTCCCGTAGCGGGAGGGCCGGGGGATGAGCAGTTCTTC.

This clonotype was observed a few times. The chain couples TRBV14 to TRBJ2-7; no definite D call. Between the trimmed V and J ends, which lost 1 base and 1 base, there was a span of 14 bases. The CDR3 is made up of 16 amino acids. Germline CDR1 reads SGHDN; CDR2 reads FVKESK. CDR3 region: CASSQVSWAESYEQYF. CDR3 DNA sequence: TGTGCCAGCAGCCAAGTTTCGTGGGCGGAGTCCTACGAGCAGTACTTC.

This clonotype was seen a few times. This chain joins TRBV4-1 and TRBJ2-2; D may be TRBD1 or TRBD2 (5 bases each). Per the germline V gene, CDR1 is MGHRA and CDR2 is YSYEKL. This CDR3 region has 16 residues. V was pared by 5 bases and J by 7 bases, with 20 bases between. CDR3 residues: CASSSPGAQGFGELFF. The CDR3 coding sequence is TGCGCCAGCAGCTCCCCCGGGGCGCAAGGCTTCGGGGAGCTGTTTTTT.

The chain employs TRBV9 and TRBJ2-7; no definite D call. V was cut by 0 bases and J by 0 bases, with 10 bases left in between. CDR3 length: 15 residues. Germline CDR1 reads SGDLS; CDR2 reads YYNGEE. CDR3 sequence reads: CASSVGTAASYEQYF. The CDR3 DNA reads TGTGCCAGCAGCGTAGGTACCGCCGCCTCCTACGAGCAGTACTTC.

The rearrangement uses TRBV12-3 or TRBV12-4 and TRBJ1-5; TRBD1 matches 9 bases. V shed 4 bases and J 4 bases; nucleotides not matched to a gene: 8. This CDR3 comprises 16 residues. CDR3 residues: CASSSRVGTGNQPQHF. In nucleotides, the CDR3 is TGTGCCAGCAGTTCCCGGGTCGGGACAGGGAATCAGCCCCAGCATTTT.

In its sample, this clonotype was seen a few times. The chain combines TRBV20-1 with TRBJ1-1; D not resolved. The V gene's germline CDR1 is DFQATT and CDR2 SNEGSKA (reference sequence). This CDR3 is built from 12 residues. Trimming shortened V by 3 bases and J by 1 base, and 6 bases separated the two germline ends. In DNA form, the CDR3 reads TGCAGTGCTAGTTCACCGAACACTGAAGCTTTCTTT. Encoded protein: CSASSPNTEAFF.

This clonotype was seen many times. The rearrangement uses TRBV11-2 and TRBJ2-1, with 11 bases fitting TRBD2. Germline loops: CDR1 SGHAT, CDR2 FQNNGV. The CDR3 sequence is 15 residues long. The ends lost 6 bases at V and 3 bases at J; junction bases unmatched: 4. This chain's CDR3 is CASRRLAGHYNEQFF. The CDR3 DNA reads TGTGCCAGCAGGCGACTAGCGGGGCACTACAATGAGCAGTTCTTC.

This clonotype showed up just a few times. The chain links TRBV7-6 to TRBJ2-7, with TRBD1 matching 9 bases. Germline-derived CDR1 and CDR2 are SGHVS and FNYEAQ. With 5 bases clipped from V and 0 bases from J, the junction kept 5 bases outside the gene matches. The CDR3 is 15 amino acids. CDR3 in amino acids: CASSVGQGSSYEQYF. The CDR3 DNA is TGTGCCAGCAGCGTAGGACAGGGGAGCTCCTACGAGCAGTACTTC.

The V and J genes are TRBV7-6 and TRBJ1-4; D ambiguous. Germline assignment: CDR1 SGHVS and CDR2 FNYEAQ. This CDR3 is built from 12 residues. With 3 bases removed from V and 8 bases from J, the gap between germline ends came to 7 bases. CDR3 sequence reads: CASSFAGEKLFF. The CDR3 DNA reads TGTGCCAGCAGCTTCGCTGGGGAAAAACTGTTTTTT.

This clonotype was seen at least ten times. This chain connects TRBV5-6 to TRBJ1-1, with unresolved D. This CDR3 region has 13 residues. CDR1 and CDR2 from the germline V gene are SGHDT and YYEEEE. The germline V and J ends were trimmed by 3 bases and 0 bases, with 6 bases remaining between them. Here the CDR3 DNA reads TGTGCCAGCAGCTCCCTTTTGAACACTGAAGCTTTCTTT. Amino acid sequence: CASSSLLNTEAFF.

This clonotype appeared once. This rearrangement joins TRBV7-9 to TRBJ2-1; 7 positions match TRBD2. V lost 5 bases, J lost 3 bases, and 10 bases stayed unmatched. The CDR3 contains 16 residues. The germline V gene has CDR1 SEHNR and CDR2 FQNEAQ (reference sequence). The CDR3 region is CASSPGGRESYNEQFF. The CDR3 DNA reads TGTGCCAGCAGCCCAGGCGGGCGGGAGAGCTACAATGAGCAGTTCTTC.

This clonotype was seen many times. V is TRBV18 and J is TRBJ1-6; D uncertain. The CDR3 is made up of 14 amino acids. The germline gives CDR1 KGHSH, CDR2 LQKENI. Trimming left V 1 base short and J 6 bases short, with 7 bases between. The CDR3 DNA reads TGTGCCAGCTCACCACAGGGAGGTAATTCACCCCTCCACTTT. Amino acids: CASSPQGGNSPLHF.

V is TRBV14 and J is TRBJ1-1; no definite D call. Per germline, CDR1 SGHDN and CDR2 FVKESK. V lost 0 bases, J lost 3 bases, and 5 bases lay in between. The CDR3 sequence is 13 residues long. This CDR3 reads CASSQEEHTEAFF. For the CDR3, the DNA is TGTGCCAGCAGCCAAGAGGAGCACACTGAAGCTTTCTTT.

This clonotype was detected only a few times. CDR3 in amino acids: CASSPDRHSSYGYTF. As DNA, the CDR3 is TGTGCCAGCAGCCCAGACAGACATTCAAGCTATGGCTACACCTTC. The genes are TRBV27 and TRBJ1-2; a possible D gene is TRBD1 (5 bases). The germline gives CDR1 MNHEY, CDR2 SMNVEV (reference sequence). Deletions cut 6 bases from V and 4 bases from J, with 18 bases between. CDR3 size: 15 residues.

This clonotype was recorded once. The V gene is TRBV18, the J gene TRBJ1-1; D may be TRBD1 (5 bases). This CDR3 has 15 amino acids. Between the trimmed V and J ends, which lost 3 bases and 8 bases, there was a span of 19 bases. Germline CDR1 reads KGHSH; CDR2 reads LQKENI. CDR3 loop: CASSPQDPRQIEAFF. The DNA of the CDR3 is TGTGCCAGCTCACCCCAAGACCCCCGACAGATAGAAGCTTTCTTT.

In this sample, this clonotype turned up a few times. The genes are TRBV21-1 and TRBJ1-1; the D call in the table, TRBD1, was not verified against the DNA. TRBV21-1 is deemed a pseudogene. This CDR3 is 14 amino acids long. In DNA form, the CDR3 reads TGTGCCAGCCGAATAGGGGTAAGGAATACTGAAGCTTTCTTT. This sequence encodes CASRIGVRNTEAFF.

There are a few counts of this clonotype. The gene calls are TRBV4-3 and TRBJ2-7; the D gene is possibly TRBD2 (5 bases). CDR3 length: 15 residues. Germline-derived CDR1 and CDR2 are LGHNA and YSLEER. The germline V and J ends were trimmed by 1 base and 2 bases, with 12 bases remaining between them. The CDR3 region is CASSQVWTVTYEQYF. For the CDR3, the DNA is TGCGCCAGCAGCCAAGTCTGGACTGTGACCTACGAGCAGTACTTC.

This clonotype showed up many times. J is TRBJ1-4 and V is TRBV29-1, with a weak D call TRBD1 (6 bases). The CDR3 loop spans 13 amino acids. V lost 5 bases, J lost 5 bases, and 12 bases lay in between. Per the germline V gene, CDR1 is SQVTM and CDR2 is ANQGSEA. CDR3 protein: CSVRMTGNEKLFF. CDR3 nucleotides: TGCAGCGTTAGAATGACAGGAAATGAAAAACTGTTTTTT. The entire variable domain, with the rest obtained from reference TRBV29-1 and TRBJ1-4, is as follows: SAVISQKPSRDICQRGTSLTIQCQVDSQVTMMFWYRQQPGQSLTLIATANQGSEATYESGFVIDKFPISRPNLTFSTLTVSNMSPEDSSIYLCSVRMTGNEKLFFGSGTQLSVL.

This chain's CDR3 is CSARMISNQPQHF. For the CDR3, the DNA is TGCAGTGCTAGGATGATTAGCAATCAGCCCCAGCATTTT. The rearrangement joins TRBV20-1 to TRBJ1-5; D unresolved. The CDR3 loop spans 13 amino acids. Trimming removed 3 bases at V and 0 bases at J, with 6 bases between. Looked up from germline, CDR1 is DFQATT and CDR2 is SNEGSKA (reference sequence).

The rearrangement uses TRBV30 and TRBJ2-7; D tentatively reads TRBD1 or TRBD2 (5 bases each). V gave up 2 bases and J gave up 5 bases, with 7 bases separating them. The germline V gene encodes CDR1 GTSNPN and CDR2 SVGIG (reference sequence). The CDR3 loop spans 11 amino acids. In DNA form, the CDR3 reads TGTGCCTGGAGTCTGGGGGACGAGCAGTACTTC. Protein sequence: CAWSLGDEQYF.

In this sample, this clonotype turned up a few times. This sequence joins TRBV20-1 and TRBJ1-1; possible D gene TRBD1, 6 bases. The germline V gene has CDR1 DFQATT and CDR2 SNEGSKA (reference sequence). The V end lost 0 bases, the J end lost 9 bases, and 11 bases lay between the germline ends. The CDR3 covers 12 residues. The CDR3 here is CSARDPGTKAFF. The CDR3 nucleotides read TGCAGTGCTAGAGACCCCGGGACAAAAGCTTTCTTT.

CDR3 loop: CASSLVGNTDTQYF. CDR3 DNA sequence: TGTGCCAGCAGCTTAGTCGGCAACACAGATACGCAGTATTTT. The gene calls are TRBV7-2 and TRBJ2-3; no reliable D call. Deletions cut 1 base from V and 2 bases from J, with 7 bases between. CDR3 length: 14 amino acids. Germline CDR1 is SGHTA and CDR2 is FQGNSA.

The chain carries TRBV12-3 or TRBV12-4 and TRBJ2-5; perhaps TRBD1 as D (5 bases). V was trimmed by 6 bases and J by 0 bases, leaving 11 bases between them. The CDR3 sequence is 14 residues long. Here the CDR3 reads CASSLAGNQETQYF. In nucleotides, the CDR3 is TGTGCCAGCAGCCTGGCAGGGAACCAAGAGACCCAGTACTTC.

The chain employs TRBV30 and TRBJ2-7; possibly TRBD1 for D (6 bases). CDR3 size: 17 residues. V lost 1 base and J 2 bases, leaving 21 bases between the germline ends. Germline V lookup: CDR1 GTSNPN, CDR2 SVGIG (reference sequence). The CDR3 protein is CAWSALVGWTDTYEQYF. The CDR3 bases are TGTGCCTGGAGTGCCCTGGTCGGCTGGACAGATACCTACGAGCAGTACTTC.